These T cell receptor beta chains were read from a single sample in a study of blood T cell repertoires in COVID-19. The method was immunoSEQ multiplex PCR; TCRdb's version includes in-frame clones alone and lacks a portion of them. The sample lists 30,000 to 50,000 clones; about 80% were seen once. Sequencing used peripheral blood. These receptors were taken from a man older than 75 with active or convalescent COVID-19. The CDR3 runs from the conserved cysteine through the conserved F or W. Fields, in order: D gene, V gene, J gene, clone size, CDR3 DNA, CDR3 protein. The D gene is left open where the match is weak. Expanded clones are given a class, and other clones once, few, many or no size at all.

>NA|TRBV5-1|TRBJ1-4|NA
TGCGCCAGCAGCCTGGGGGACTCATCGGTAGATGAAAAACTGTTTTTT
CASSLGDSSVDEKLFF
>NA|TRBV5-1|TRBJ2-1|NA
TGCGCCAGCAGCTCGGACAGCTCCTACAATGAGCAGTTCTTC
CASSSDSSYNEQFF
>NA|TRBV10-3|TRBJ1-1|NA
TGTGCCATCAGTGGGGCAGGGAGGGCGAACACTGAAGCTTTCTTT
CAISGAGRANTEAFF
>TRBD2|TRBV7-2|TRBJ2-1|once
TGTGCCAGCAGCTTAGGCCCAGCGGGAGGGGCCTACAATGAGCAGTTCTTC
CASSLGPAGGAYNEQFF
>NA|TRBV28|TRBJ2-4|NA
TGTGCCAGCAGCCTAGCGATTGAGCTAGCAAACATTCAGTACTTC
CASSLAIELANIQYF
>TRBD1|TRBV5-1|TRBJ1-6|NA
TGCGCCAGCAACCCGGGACAGGGCTCGAGAAATTCACCCCTCCACTTT
CASNPGQGSRNSPLHF
>NA|TRBV11-3|TRBJ2-1|NA
TGTGCCAGCAGCCTGACTCCGGTAGCCGATGAGCAGTTCTTC
CASSLTPVADEQFF
>NA|TRBV7-2|TRBJ2-7|NA
TGTGCCAGCAGCTACTCGGACAGCTACGAGCAGTACTTC
CASSYSDSYEQYF
>NA|TRBV6-6|TRBJ1-2|NA
TGTGCCAGCAGCCCCACAGGGCACTATGGCTACACCTTC
CASSPTGHYGYTF
>NA|TRBV2|TRBJ2-7|NA
TGTGCCAGCAAAGCTCCGGTCCCCCTAAGCTACGAGCAGTACTTC
CASKAPVPLSYEQYF
>NA|TRBV5-1|TRBJ2-1|NA
TGCGCCAGCAGCTACAGCTGGGACACCGGGATTTTAGTAGAGCAGTTCTTC
CASSYSWDTGILVEQFF
>NA|TRBV19|TRBJ1-5|NA
TGTGCCAGTAGTTCCCCGGAGCCCCAGCATTTT
CASSSPEPQHF
>TRBD1|TRBV7-6|TRBJ1-2|NA
TGTGCCAGCAGCTCTCTAGAGGGGGACAGCCTGATTTATGGCTACACCTTC
CASSSLEGDSLIYGYTF
>TRBD2|TRBV6-5|TRBJ2-5|NA
TGTGCCAGCAGTCGTTCCGGGGGGGCAAAGGAGACCCAGTACTTC
CASSRSGGAKETQYF
>TRBD2|TRBV5-6|TRBJ2-1|NA
TGTGCCAGCAGCTTGAGGGGTCTAGCGGCTCACACAAATGAGCAGTTCTTC
CASSLRGLAAHTNEQFF
>TRBD2|TRBV3-1/TRBV3-2|TRBJ2-5|few
TGTGCCAGCAGCCAAGATTGGCGGGGGGCCCAAGAGACCCAGTACTTC
CASSQDWRGAQETQYF
>NA|TRBV7-2|TRBJ1-3|NA
TGTGCCAGCAGCTTAGCTACAGCCGGAAACACCATATATTTT
CASSLATAGNTIYF
>NA|TRBV7-3|TRBJ2-7|NA
TGTGCCAGCAGCTTAAACGTGGGGGGCGAGCAGTACTTC
CASSLNVGGEQYF
>TRBD2|TRBV7-8|TRBJ2-7|NA
TGTGCCAGCAGCCAAGGACTAGGCTACGAGCAGTACTTC
CASSQGLGYEQYF
>NA|TRBV10-3|TRBJ2-7|NA
TGTGCCATCAGTGAGAACAGCTACGAGCAGTACTTC
CAISENSYEQYF
>NA|TRBV7-2|TRBJ1-1|few
TGTGCCAGCGGTAGACAGCCCCCTGAAGCTTTCTTT
CASGRQPPEAFF
>NA|TRBV19|TRBJ1-5|NA
TGTGCCAGTAGTATCCCAGGGGTATTCCCTGGCCGGGAGCCCCAGCATTTT
CASSIPGVFPGREPQHF
>NA|TRBV4-2|TRBJ2-7|NA
TGTGCCAGCAGCCAAGATCCGGGTGGAAACGAGCAGTACTTC
CASSQDPGGNEQYF
>NA|TRBV10-3|TRBJ2-5|NA
TGTGCCATCAGAGTCAGTCCCCAAGAGACCCAGTACTTC
CAIRVSPQETQYF
>NA|TRBV27|TRBJ1-6|few
TGTGCCAGCAGTTTAGAGGGTCGATATTCACCCCTCCACTTT
CASSLEGRYSPLHF
>TRBD1|TRBV5-4|TRBJ1-2|NA
TGTGCCAGCAGCGTGGACAGGGGATATGGCTACACCTTC
CASSVDRGYGYTF
>NA|TRBV7-9|TRBJ2-7|NA
TGTGCCAGCAGCTTAGGATTGCCAGGCTACGAGCAGTACTTC
CASSLGLPGYEQYF
>NA|TRBV28|TRBJ1-2|NA
TGTGCCAGCAGTCCCGACAGAGAATACAACTATGGCTACACCTTC
CASSPDREYNYGYTF
>NA|TRBV7-9|TRBJ1-5|few
TGTGCCAGCAGCCCCGTCACTGGCAATCAGCCCCAGCATTTT
CASSPVTGNQPQHF
>TRBD1|TRBV5-1|TRBJ2-1|NA
TGCGCCAGCAGCTCCTATGACAGGGTGGACAATGAGCAGTTCTTC
CASSSYDRVDNEQFF
>NA|TRBV6-1|TRBJ1-2|NA
TGTGCCAGCAGTGAACTCGTAAGGAGGGGTTCATATGGCTACACCTTC
CASSELVRRGSYGYTF
>NA|TRBV5-4|TRBJ2-4|NA
TGTGCCAGCAGCGGGGGCGACACCGCCAAAAACATTCAGTACTTC
CASSGGDTAKNIQYF
>TRBD1|TRBV6-5|TRBJ1-5|NA
TGTGCCAGCGGACAGGGGGTTCAGCCCCAGCATTTT
CASGQGVQPQHF
>NA|TRBV19|TRBJ1-5|NA
TGTGCCAGTACCCTCCGGGAGAAGAATAGCAATCAGCCCCAGCATTTT
CASTLREKNSNQPQHF
>NA|TRBV19|TRBJ1-6|NA
TGTGCCAGTAGTCGCGAATCACCACCAACCCTCCACTTT
CASSRESPPTLHF
>NA|TRBV11-2|TRBJ2-7|few
TGTGCCAGCAGCACAAGACAGGCCTACGAGCAGTACTTC
CASSTRQAYEQYF
>TRBD1|TRBV16|TRBJ1-2|NA
TGTGCCAGCAGCCCCCCGGGACAGCAATATGGCTACACCTTC
CASSPPGQQYGYTF
>NA|TRBV30|TRBJ2-5|NA
TGTGCCTGGAGCGAAAGGGCGGGGCTGGAGACCCAGTACTTC
CAWSERAGLETQYF
>TRBD2|TRBV7-2|TRBJ2-3|NA
TGTGCCAGCACCCCGGGGGGTAGCACAGATACGCAGTATTTT
CASTPGGSTDTQYF
>TRBD1|TRBV29-1|TRBJ1-1|NA
TGCAGCGTTGGACAGGGGGGCGCTGAAGCTTTCTTT
CSVGQGGAEAFF
>TRBD1|TRBV3-1/TRBV3-2|TRBJ2-1|NA
TGTGCCAGCAGCGACCGACAGGGGGCGATAGGGCAGTTCTTC
CASSDRQGAIGQFF
>NA|TRBV6-2/TRBV6-3|TRBJ1-2|NA
TGTGCCAGCAGTCAGCAGGGTTATGGCTACACCTTC
CASSQQGYGYTF
>NA|TRBV12-3/TRBV12-4|TRBJ2-7|NA
TGTGCCACCGAGGGCCTGGCGGGCGAGCAGTACTTC
CATEGLAGEQYF
>TRBD1|TRBV18|TRBJ2-1|NA
TGTGCCAGCTCCGCAGGGGCAGGGGGCGATGAGCAGTTCTTC
CASSAGAGGDEQFF
>NA|TRBV7-8|TRBJ1-1|few
TGTGCCAGCAGCTTAGGGACAGCCTACACTGAAGCTTTCTTT
CASSLGTAYTEAFF
>TRBD1|TRBV7-8|TRBJ2-7|once
TGTGCCAGCAGCGCAAAGGGGGGACAGGGCTCCTACGAGCAGTACTTC
CASSAKGGQGSYEQYF
>TRBD1|TRBV29-1|TRBJ2-3|NA
TGCAGCGTTGTCCCTCGACAGGGGGCCACAGATACGCAGTATTTT
CSVVPRQGATDTQYF
>NA|TRBV10-3|TRBJ2-1|NA
TGTGCCATCAGTGGAATCGGGACTTCATACAATGAGCAGTTCTTC
CAISGIGTSYNEQFF